Shown below are 22 T cell receptor beta chains from a single sample sequenced in a study of blood T cell repertoires in COVID-19. Here immunoSEQ multiplex PCR was the method, and the copy in TCRdb shows in-frame clones only, minus some. The sample has hundreds of thousands of clones; under 90% are singletons. Sequenced input: PBMCs or T cells enriched from blood (not recorded which). All receptors come from a woman aged 45-65 years who had been exposed to COVID-19.

The sample holds a few counts of this clone. This chain uses TRBV9 with TRBJ2-7; 9 positions agree with TRBD1. This CDR3 region has 14 residues. Germline V lookup: CDR1 SGDLS, CDR2 YYNGEE. The ends lost 4 bases at V and 2 bases at J; junction bases unmatched: 4. The CDR3 loop reads CASSPGTGTYEQYF. The CDR3 DNA is TGTGCCAGCAGCCCTGGGACAGGGACCTACGAGCAGTACTTC.

The chain carries TRBV19 and TRBJ1-1; 7 bases map to TRBD1. Germline-derived CDR1 and CDR2 are LNHDA and SQIVND (reference sequence). J lost 4 bases, V lost 7 bases, and 12 bases had no gene match. The CDR3 spans 15 residues. CDR3: CASKGRGLWGTEAFF. CDR3 nucleotide sequence: TGTGCCAGTAAGGGCAGGGGGTTGTGGGGCACTGAAGCTTTCTTT.

CDR3 coding DNA: TGTGCCAGCAGTTCTCCGGCCAGGGAAACTGAAGCTTTCTTT. Protein product: CASSSPARETEAFF. The rearrangement joins TRBV6-2 or TRBV6-3 to TRBJ1-1, with TRBD1 as a possible D gene (5 bases). CDR3 length equals 14 residues. In germline, CDR1 is MNHEY, CDR2 SVGEGT. Trimming cost V 4 bases and J 5 bases, with 14 bases left between them.

J is TRBJ1-1 and V is TRBV5-4, with D unclear. The CDR3 extends over 13 amino acids. Germline V CDR1 and CDR2: SGHNT, YYREEE (reference sequence). V lost 3 bases and J lost 1, with 7 bases in between. The CDR3 loop is CASSSSRNTEAFF. The CDR3 nucleotides read TGTGCCAGCAGCTCCTCCAGGAACACTGAAGCTTTCTTT.

The genes are TRBV4-1 and TRBJ1-5, with D possibly TRBD1 on 5 matching bases. V was cut by 4 bases and J by 4 bases, with 14 bases left in between. Germline loops: CDR1 MGHRA, CDR2 YSYEKL. CDR3 size: 15 residues. The chain's CDR3 is CASSPDQGPNQPQHF. CDR3 nucleotides: TGCGCCAGCAGCCCCGACCAGGGCCCGAATCAGCCCCAGCATTTT.

J is TRBJ1-1 and V is TRBV4-2; possibly TRBD1 for D (6 bases). Per germline, CDR1 LGHNA and CDR2 YNFKEQ. Trimming removed 2 bases from V and 7 bases from J, with 23 bases in between. The CDR3 runs to 17 residues. The DNA of the CDR3 is TGTGCCAGCAGCCAATCCTCCGAGGACAGAGGAACAAATGAAGCTTTCTTT. It yields the protein CASSQSSEDRGTNEAFF.

In its sample, this clone was seen once. This chain connects TRBV10-2 to TRBJ1-5, with TRBD1 as a possible D gene (5 bases). The germline gives CDR1 WSHSY, CDR2 SAAADI. Trimming shortened V by 6 bases and J by 4 bases, and 10 bases separated the two germline ends. The CDR3 contains 13 residues. The CDR3 DNA follows: TGCGCCAGCAGGAGACAGAGTAATCAGCCCCAGCATTTT. This encodes CASRRQSNQPQHF.

The rearrangement joins TRBV28 to TRBJ2-1; TRBD1 agrees at 10 bases. Looked up from germline, CDR1 is MDHEN and CDR2 is SYDVKM. This CDR3 is built from 15 residues. The V and J ends lost 3 bases and 9 bases, in that order; junction bases with no gene match: 8. In DNA, the CDR3 is TGTGCCAGCAGTTTTCGACAGGGGGCCGGCAGTGAGCAGTTCTTC. It specifies CASSFRQGAGSEQFF.

This clone has more than one count but fewer than ten. The J gene is TRBJ1-5, the V gene TRBV10-3; the match to TRBD1 covers 9 bases. The J segment lost 6 bases and the V segment lost 11 bases, leaving 14 bases of the junction unmatched. CDR3 length: 15 amino acids. Germline V gene sequence: CDR1 ENHRY, CDR2 SYGVKD. The CDR3: CAVGTGTGIPQPQHF. The CDR3 bases are TGTGCCGTCGGGACGGGGACAGGGATACCTCAGCCCCAGCATTTT.

The chain combines TRBV7-8 with TRBJ1-2; possible D gene TRBD1, 6 bases. V was cut by 5 bases and J by 8 bases, with 12 bases left in between. The germline V gene encodes CDR1 SGHVS and CDR2 FQNEAQ. The CDR3 has 12 amino acids. The CDR3 nucleotides read TGTGCCAGCAGCCCTACAGGGAGCGGCTACACCTTC. As protein: CASSPTGSGYTF.

The gene calls are TRBV12-1 and TRBJ1-2. TRBV12-1 counts as a pseudogene. This CDR3 has 12 amino acids. The CDR3 DNA reads TGTGCCAGCAGCTTTGGAGACTATGGCTACACCTTC. Translating it yields CASSFGDYGYTF.

The DNA for the CDR3 is TGCGCCAGCAGCTACGATCCCCGACTAGCGGGGGAAGAGACCCAGTACTTC. Translated, it gives CASSYDPRLAGEETQYF. The rearrangement links TRBV5-1 to TRBJ2-5, with 12 bases aligning to TRBD2. Germline values: CDR1 SGHRS, CDR2 YFSETQ. The CDR3 consists of 17 residues. Losses at the gene ends were 3 bases for V and 3 bases for J; bases not matched to a gene: 9.

The chain is built from TRBV7-8 and TRBJ2-3; 7 bases align to TRBD2. CDR3 length: 16 amino acids. With 5 bases clipped from V and 1 base from J, the junction kept 9 bases outside the gene matches. The germline V gene has CDR1 SGHVS and CDR2 FQNEAQ. DNA for the CDR3: TGTGCCAGCAGCCCCTCTCAGGCGGGGGGCACAGATACGCAGTATTTT. Encoded protein: CASSPSQAGGTDTQYF.

CDR3 protein: CASSFLPYGYTF. In DNA form, the CDR3 reads TGTGCCAGCAGTTTTCTTCCCTATGGCTACACCTTC. The genes are TRBV28 and TRBJ1-2; D ambiguous. Trimming took 3 bases from V and 4 from J, leaving 6 bases between them. The germline gives CDR1 MDHEN, CDR2 SYDVKM. This CDR3 has 12 residues.

This clone has just a few counts. This chain uses TRBV19 with TRBJ1-4; 7 positions agree with TRBD1. CDR1 and CDR2 (germline): LNHDA, SQIVND (reference sequence). With 7 bases clipped from V and 4 bases from J, the junction kept 3 bases outside the gene matches. There are 13 residues in the CDR3. The DNA for the CDR3 is TGTGCCAGTATGGGACAGAGTAATGAAAAACTGTTTTTT. Translated: CASMGQSNEKLFF.

The CDR3 DNA sequence: TGTGCCAGCAGCTTCACAGGGGGGACTGAAGCTTTCTTT. This gives the protein CASSFTGGTEAFF. The V call is TRBV5-5, the J call TRBJ1-1; 8 bases are shared with TRBD1. V trimming: 2 bases; J trimming: 5 bases; junction bases outside the gene matches: 2. Germline V gene lookup returns CDR1 SGHKS and CDR2 YYEKEE (reference sequence). The CDR3 runs 13 residues.

This chain connects TRBV30 to TRBJ2-2; 11 positions match TRBD2. Germline values: CDR1 GTSNPN, CDR2 SVGIG (reference sequence). V shed 0 bases, J shed 1 base, and the junction held 4 bases outside the gene matches. The CDR3 runs to 17 residues. CDR3 residues: CAWSVPGLAVNTGELFF. CDR3 DNA: TGTGCCTGGAGTGTACCGGGACTAGCGGTGAACACCGGGGAGCTGTTTTTT.

This clone showed up just a few times. This chain connects TRBV18 to TRBJ2-5; 9 nucleotides align to TRBD2. CDR1 and CDR2 (germline): KGHSH, LQKENI. This CDR3 has 18 residues. V lost 6 bases to trimming and J lost 2 bases; unmatched junction nucleotides: 16. CDR3 DNA sequence: TGTGCCAGCTCCCTCTCAGCGGGGGGCATTCGGGTTCAAGAGACCCAGTACTTC. Its translation: CASSLSAGGIRVQETQYF.

The rearrangement links TRBV5-1 to TRBJ1-1, with unresolved D. Trimming left V 3 bases short and J 0 bases short, with 12 bases between. The CDR3 has 15 amino acids. Germline assignment: CDR1 SGHRS and CDR2 YFSETQ. Written as DNA, the CDR3 is TGCGCCAGCAGCTCTGGGCGGGTGATGAACACTGAAGCTTTCTTT. Amino acids: CASSSGRVMNTEAFF.

J is TRBJ2-7 and V is TRBV11-2; 15 bases line up with TRBD2. Trimming cost V 5 bases and J 3 bases; bases outside gene matches: 5. This CDR3 has 16 residues. The V gene's germline CDR1 is SGHAT and CDR2 FQNNGV. In nucleotides, the CDR3 is TGTGCCAGCAGCAAGGGGACTAGCGGGGGGTTCTACGAGCAGTACTTC. Amino acid sequence: CASSKGTSGGFYEQYF.

The V call is TRBV5-1, the J call TRBJ1-1; 7 bases are a match to TRBD1. The CDR3 contains 13 residues. V lost 2 bases, J lost 10 bases, and 8 bases stayed unmatched. Germline CDR1 is SGHRS and CDR2 is YFSETQ. The chain's CDR3 is CASSLQGISGAFF. The DNA of the CDR3 is TGCGCCAGCAGCTTACAGGGGATTTCTGGAGCTTTCTTT.

This clone has only a few counts. The gene calls are TRBV11-2 and TRBJ2-7; 7 bases match TRBD2. The CDR3 has 12 residues. The germline V gene encodes CDR1 SGHAT and CDR2 FQNNGV. The V gene end was trimmed by 4 bases and the J gene end by 5 bases; junction bases not matched to a gene: 2. CDR3 residues: CASSSLADEQYF. The CDR3 coding sequence is TGTGCCAGCAGCTCTCTAGCGGACGAGCAGTACTTC.